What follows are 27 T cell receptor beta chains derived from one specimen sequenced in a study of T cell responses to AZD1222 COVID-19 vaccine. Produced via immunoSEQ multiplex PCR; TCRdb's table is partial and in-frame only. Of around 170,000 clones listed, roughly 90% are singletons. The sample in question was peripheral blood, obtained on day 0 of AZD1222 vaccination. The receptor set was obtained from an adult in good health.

The CDR3: CASSSPRGRETQYF. In DNA, the CDR3 is TGTGCCAGCAGCTCCCCGAGGGGCCGGGAGACCCAGTACTTC. The chain recombines TRBV7-2 with TRBJ2-5; perhaps D is TRBD1 or TRBD2 (5 bases each). CDR3 length: 14 residues. Per germline, CDR1 SGHTA and CDR2 FQGNSA. The V end was cut by 4 bases, the J end by 5 bases, with 14 bases between.

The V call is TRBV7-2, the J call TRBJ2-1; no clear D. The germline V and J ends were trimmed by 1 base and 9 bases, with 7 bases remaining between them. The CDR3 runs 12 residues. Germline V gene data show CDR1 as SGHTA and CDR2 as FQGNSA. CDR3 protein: CASSLVRGEQFF. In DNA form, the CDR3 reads TGTGCCAGCAGCTTAGTTCGCGGTGAGCAGTTCTTC.

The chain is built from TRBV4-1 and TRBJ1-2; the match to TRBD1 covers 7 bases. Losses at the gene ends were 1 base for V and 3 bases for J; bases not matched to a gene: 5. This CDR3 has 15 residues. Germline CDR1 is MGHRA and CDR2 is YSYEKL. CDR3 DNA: TGCGCCAGCAGCCAAGGAGGGGGCAGGGACTATGGCTACACCTTC. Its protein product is CASSQGGGRDYGYTF.

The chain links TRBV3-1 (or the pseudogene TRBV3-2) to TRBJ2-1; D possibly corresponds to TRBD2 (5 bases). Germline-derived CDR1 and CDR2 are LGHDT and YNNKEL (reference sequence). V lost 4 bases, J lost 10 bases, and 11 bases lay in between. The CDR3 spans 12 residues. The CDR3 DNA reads TGTGCCAGCAGCCGAACTAGAGGCGAGCAGTTCTTC. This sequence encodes CASSRTRGEQFF.

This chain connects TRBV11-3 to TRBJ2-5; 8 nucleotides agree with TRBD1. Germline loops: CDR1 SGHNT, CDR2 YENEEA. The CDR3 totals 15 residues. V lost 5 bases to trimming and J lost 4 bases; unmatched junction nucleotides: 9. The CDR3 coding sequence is TGTGCCAGCAGCCCCTCAGATGACAGGGGAGAGACCCAGTACTTC. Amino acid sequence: CASSPSDDRGETQYF.

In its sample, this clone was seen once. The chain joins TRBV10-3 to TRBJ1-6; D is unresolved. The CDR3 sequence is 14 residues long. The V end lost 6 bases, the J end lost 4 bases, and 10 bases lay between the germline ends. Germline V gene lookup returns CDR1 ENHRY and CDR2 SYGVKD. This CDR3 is CAISPGDYNSPLHF. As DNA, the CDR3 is TGTGCCATCAGCCCAGGAGATTATAATTCACCCCTCCACTTT.

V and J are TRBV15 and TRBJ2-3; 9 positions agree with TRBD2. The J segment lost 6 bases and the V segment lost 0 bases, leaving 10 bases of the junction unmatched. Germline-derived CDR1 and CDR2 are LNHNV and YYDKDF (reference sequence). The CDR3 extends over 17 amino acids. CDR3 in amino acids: CATSRDLSGRPGDTQYF. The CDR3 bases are TGTGCCACCAGCAGAGATCTTAGCGGGAGACCGGGGGATACGCAGTATTTT.

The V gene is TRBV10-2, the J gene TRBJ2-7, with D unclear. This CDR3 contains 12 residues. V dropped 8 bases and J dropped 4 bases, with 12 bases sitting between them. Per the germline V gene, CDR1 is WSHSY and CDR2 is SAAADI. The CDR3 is CASRGVLYEQYF. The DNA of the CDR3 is TGCGCCAGCCGTGGGGTCCTTTACGAGCAGTACTTC.

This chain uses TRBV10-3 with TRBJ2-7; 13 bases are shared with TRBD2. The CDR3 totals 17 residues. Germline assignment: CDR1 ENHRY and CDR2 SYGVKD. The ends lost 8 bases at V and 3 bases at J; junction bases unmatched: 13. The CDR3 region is CAIGTGTSGTNLYEQYF. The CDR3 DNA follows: TGTGCCATCGGCACCGGGACTAGCGGGACGAACCTCTACGAGCAGTACTTC.

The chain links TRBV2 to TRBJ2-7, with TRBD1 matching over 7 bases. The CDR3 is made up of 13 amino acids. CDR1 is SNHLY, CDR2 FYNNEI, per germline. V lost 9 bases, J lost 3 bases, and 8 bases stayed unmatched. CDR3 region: CASQGGADYEQYF. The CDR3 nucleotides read TGTGCCAGTCAAGGGGGCGCCGACTACGAGCAGTACTTC.

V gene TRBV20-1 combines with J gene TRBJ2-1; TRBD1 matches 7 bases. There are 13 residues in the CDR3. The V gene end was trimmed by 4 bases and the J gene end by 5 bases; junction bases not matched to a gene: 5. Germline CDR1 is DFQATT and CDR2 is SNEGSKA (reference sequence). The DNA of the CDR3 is TGCAGTGCTAATGACAGGGCAGACAATGAGCAGTTCTTC. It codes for CSANDRADNEQFF.

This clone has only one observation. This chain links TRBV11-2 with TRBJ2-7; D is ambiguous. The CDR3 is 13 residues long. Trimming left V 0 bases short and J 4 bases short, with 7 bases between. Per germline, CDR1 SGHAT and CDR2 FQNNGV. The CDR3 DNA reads TGTGCCAGCAGCTTAGATACGGGTTACGAGCAGTACTTC. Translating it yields CASSLDTGYEQYF.

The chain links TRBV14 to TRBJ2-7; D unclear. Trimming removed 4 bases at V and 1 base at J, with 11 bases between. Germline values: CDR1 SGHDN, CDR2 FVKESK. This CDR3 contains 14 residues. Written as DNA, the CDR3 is TGTGCCAGCAGCCCGCGTGGCAAGTCCTACGAGCAGTACTTC. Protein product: CASSPRGKSYEQYF.

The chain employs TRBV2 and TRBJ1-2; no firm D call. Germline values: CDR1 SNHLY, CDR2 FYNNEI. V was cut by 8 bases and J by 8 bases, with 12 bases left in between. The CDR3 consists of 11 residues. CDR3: CASFERGGYTF. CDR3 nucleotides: TGTGCCAGCTTCGAGCGCGGGGGCTACACCTTC.

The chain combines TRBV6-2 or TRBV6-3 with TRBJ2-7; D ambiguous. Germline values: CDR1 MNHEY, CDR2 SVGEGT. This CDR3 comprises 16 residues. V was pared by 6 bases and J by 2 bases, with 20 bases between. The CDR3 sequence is CASSSPPMLIPYEQYF. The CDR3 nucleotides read TGTGCCAGCAGCAGCCCCCCGATGCTGATACCCTACGAGCAGTACTTC.

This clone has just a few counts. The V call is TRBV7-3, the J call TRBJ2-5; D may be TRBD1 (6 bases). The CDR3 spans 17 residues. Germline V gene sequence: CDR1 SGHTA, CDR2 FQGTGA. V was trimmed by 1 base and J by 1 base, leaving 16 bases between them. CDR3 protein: CASSLRGRGRSQETQYF. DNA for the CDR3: TGTGCCAGCAGCTTAAGGGGCAGGGGAAGGAGCCAAGAGACCCAGTACTTC.

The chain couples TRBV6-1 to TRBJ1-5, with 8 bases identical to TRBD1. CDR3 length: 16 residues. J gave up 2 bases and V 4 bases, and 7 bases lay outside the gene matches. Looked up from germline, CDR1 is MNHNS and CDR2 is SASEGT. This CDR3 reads CASSGTGKGGNQPQHF. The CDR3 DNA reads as TGTGCCAGCAGTGGGACAGGGAAGGGCGGCAATCAGCCCCAGCATTTT.

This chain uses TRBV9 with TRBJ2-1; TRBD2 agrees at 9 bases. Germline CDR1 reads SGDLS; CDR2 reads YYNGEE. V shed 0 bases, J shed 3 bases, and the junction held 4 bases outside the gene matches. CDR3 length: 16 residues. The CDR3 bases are TGTGCCAGCAGCGTAGGGGGCGGGAGGGGCTACAATGAGCAGTTCTTC. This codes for CASSVGGGRGYNEQFF. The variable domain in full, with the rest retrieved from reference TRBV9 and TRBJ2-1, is DSGVTQTPKHLITATGQRVTLRCSPRSGDLSVYWYQQSLDQGLQFLIQYYNGEERAKGNILERFSAQQFPDLHSELNLSSLELGDSALYFCASSVGGGRGYNEQFFGPGTRLTVL.

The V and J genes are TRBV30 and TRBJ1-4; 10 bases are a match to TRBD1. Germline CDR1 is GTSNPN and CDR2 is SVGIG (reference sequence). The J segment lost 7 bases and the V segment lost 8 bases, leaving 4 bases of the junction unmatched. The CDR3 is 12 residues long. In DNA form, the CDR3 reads TGTGCCGGAGACAGGGGGCCTGAAAAACTGTTTTTT. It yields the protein CAGDRGPEKLFF.

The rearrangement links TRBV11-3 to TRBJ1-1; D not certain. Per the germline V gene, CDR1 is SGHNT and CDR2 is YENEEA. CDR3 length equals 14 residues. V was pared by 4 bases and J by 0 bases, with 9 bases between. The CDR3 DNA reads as TGTGCCAGCAGCTCCTACACCTTGAACACTGAAGCTTTCTTT. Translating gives CASSSYTLNTEAFF.

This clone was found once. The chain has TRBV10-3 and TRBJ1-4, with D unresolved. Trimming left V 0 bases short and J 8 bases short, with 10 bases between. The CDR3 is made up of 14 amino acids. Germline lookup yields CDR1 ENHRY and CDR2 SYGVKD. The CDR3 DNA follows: TGTGCCATCAGTGAGTCAGGTCATGGGGAAAAACTGTTTTTT. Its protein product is CAISESGHGEKLFF.

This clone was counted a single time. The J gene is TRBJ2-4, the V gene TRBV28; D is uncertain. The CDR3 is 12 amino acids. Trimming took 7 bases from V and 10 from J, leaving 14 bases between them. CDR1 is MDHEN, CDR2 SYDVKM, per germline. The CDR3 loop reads CASTDGSRIQYF. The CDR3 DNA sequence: TGTGCCAGCACGGACGGATCCCGGATTCAGTACTTC.

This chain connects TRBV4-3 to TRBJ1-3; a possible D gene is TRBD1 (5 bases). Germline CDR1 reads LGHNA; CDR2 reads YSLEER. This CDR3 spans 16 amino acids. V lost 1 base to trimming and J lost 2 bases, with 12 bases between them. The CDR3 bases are TGCGCCAGCAGCCAAGTTACGGGGCCAGCTGGAAACACCATATATTTT. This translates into CASSQVTGPAGNTIYF.

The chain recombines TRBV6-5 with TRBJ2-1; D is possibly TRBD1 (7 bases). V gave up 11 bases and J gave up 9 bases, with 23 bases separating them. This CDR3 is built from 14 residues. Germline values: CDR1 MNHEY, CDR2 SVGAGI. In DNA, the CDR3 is TGTGCCGTAAAGCAGGGGGACTCACTGGGTGAGCAGTTCTTC. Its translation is CAVKQGDSLGEQFF.

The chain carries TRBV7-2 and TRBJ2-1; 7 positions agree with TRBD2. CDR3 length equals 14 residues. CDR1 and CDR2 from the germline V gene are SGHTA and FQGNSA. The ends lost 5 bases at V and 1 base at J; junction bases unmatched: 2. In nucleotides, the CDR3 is TGTGCCAGCAGCCGGCGGGAGTCCTACAATGAGCAGTTCTTC. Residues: CASSRRESYNEQFF.

CDR3 DNA sequence: TGTGCCAGCAGTTTGGGGTTGAGGGGGGGCAGGGAAAACGAGCAGTACTTC. Translation: CASSLGLRGGRENEQYF. The chain is built from TRBV28 and TRBJ2-7; D is possibly TRBD2 (7 bases). V dropped 3 bases and J dropped 5 bases, with 23 bases sitting between them. The CDR3 sequence is 17 residues long. Per the germline V gene, CDR1 is MDHEN and CDR2 is SYDVKM.

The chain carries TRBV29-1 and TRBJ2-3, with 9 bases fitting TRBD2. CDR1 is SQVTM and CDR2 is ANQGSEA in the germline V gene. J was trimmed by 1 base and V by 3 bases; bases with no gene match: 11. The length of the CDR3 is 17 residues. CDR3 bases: TGCAGCGTTGAGTCGGTGATGCGGGAGGGACGCACAGATACGCAGTATTTT. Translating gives CSVESVMREGRTDTQYF.